What follows describes a single T cell receptor beta chain. Antigen specificity is unknown. Germline lookup yields CDR1 LNHNV and CDR2 YYDKDF (reference sequence). CDR3 size: 15 residues. The trim removed 0 bases at V and 7 bases at J, leaving 6 bases unmatched. Before sequencing took place, the ViraFEST assay used viral peptide pools to expand antigen-specific CD4+ T cells. On approximately day 9 of culture, CD4+ T cells were separated out. Sometime from March through December 2020, the person acquired a SARS-CoV-2 infection that PCR confirmed. At days 3 and 7, half of the medium was exchanged for IL-2 medium. The sample is drawn from a study of vaccination effects on CD4 cells after COVID-19. Study as a whole: Everyone in the study got two shots of either the BNT162b2 or mRNA-1273 vaccine. Sample donation by two convalescent patients took place 16 days and one week before vaccination.

TCRdb's table, derived via immunoSEQ multiplex PCR, lists solely in-frame clones and lacks some. The sample consists of 25,000 to 35,000 clones, more than 60% of them appearing once. This sequence was found in a human donor who had a prior SARS-CoV-2 infection. The sequences come from CD4+ T cells from PBMCs cultured with a peptide pool, collected before COVID-19 vaccination. The chain has TRBV15 and TRBJ2-7; TRBD2 aligns across 10 bases. In DNA form, the CDR3 reads TGTGCCACCAGCAGAGATGTACTAGCGGGACGGGAGCAGTACTTC. Its translation: CATSRDVLAGREQYF.